Below are 27 T cell receptor beta chains sequenced from a single sample in a study of blood T cells in healthy people across ages. Through a sample-barcoded 5' primer and a J-beta primer mix, a second PCR was run for 7 to 11 cycles. A single record per CDR3 protein comes from TCRdb applying MiXCR to the 5' RACE reads. The sample includes about 1.6 million distinct CDR3 sequences, about 32% seen only once; the top ten take about 11%. The sequenced material came from blood. The receptor source for this set is a woman aged 30 to 39 in good health.

The chain carries TRBV6-1 and TRBJ2-4, with D tentatively TRBD2 (6 bases). The CDR3 consists of 15 residues. The ends were cut back, 1 base at V and 5 bases at J, with 12 bases in the middle. In germline, CDR1 is MNHNS, CDR2 SASEGT. The CDR3 region has the DNA TGTGCCAGCAGTGAAGAGTGGAGGGGCCAAAACATTCAGTACTTC. Translated: CASSEEWRGQNIQYF.

The chain combines TRBV14 with TRBJ2-7; perhaps TRBD1 as D (5 bases). The germline V and J ends were trimmed by 3 bases and 6 bases, with 9 bases remaining between them. CDR1 and CDR2 from the germline V gene are SGHDN and FVKESK. This CDR3 is built from 12 residues. The CDR3 region has the DNA TGTGCCAGCAGCCACCCAGGGTTCGAGCAGTACTTC. Translated: CASSHPGFEQYF. Filled out from reference TRBV14 and TRBJ2-7, the complete variable domain reads EAGVTQFPSHSVIEKGQTVTLRCDPISGHDNLYWYRRVMGKEIKFLLHFVKESKQDESGMPNNRFLAERTGGTYSTLKVQPAELEDSGVYFCASSHPGFEQYFGPGTRLTVT.

The chain is built from TRBV6-2 or TRBV6-3 and TRBJ1-5, with D tentatively TRBD1 (5 bases). Deletions cut 7 bases from V and 12 bases from J, with 13 bases between. This CDR3 is built from 11 residues. Germline V gives CDR1 MNHEY, CDR2 SVGEGT. The CDR3, as DNA: TGTGCCAGCACGAGTGGGCAGGGCCAGCATTTT. This gives the protein CASTSGQGQHF.

The chain has TRBV3-1 and TRBJ2-4; no firm D call. With 0 bases removed from V and 0 bases from J, the gap between germline ends came to 15 bases. This CDR3 contains 18 residues. Germline V gene sequence: CDR1 LGHDT, CDR2 YNNKEL (reference sequence). CDR3 nucleotide sequence: TGTGCCAGCAGCCAAGATGCAACGAGAGGCGTAGCCAAAAACATTCAGTACTTC. Its protein is CASSQDATRGVAKNIQYF.

This clonotype was seen a handful of times. The CDR3 reads CASSSTGPTSSGANVLTF. The CDR3 DNA follows: TGTGCCAGCAGTTCGACTGGACCCACTAGCTCTGGGGCCAACGTCCTGACTTTC. The V and J genes are TRBV6-5 and TRBJ2-6; TRBD2 might be the D (5 bases). This CDR3 is built from 18 residues. CDR1 is MNHEY and CDR2 is SVGAGI in the germline V gene. V lost 4 bases, J lost 0 bases, and 16 bases lay in between.

The gene calls are TRBV4-2 and TRBJ2-7; no firm D call. Germline loops: CDR1 LGHNA, CDR2 YNFKEQ. There are 15 residues in the CDR3. Between the trimmed V and J ends, which lost 0 bases and 4 bases, there was a span of 13 bases. The CDR3 is CASSQEGSVFYEQYF. The CDR3 DNA reads as TGTGCCAGCAGCCAAGAAGGGTCCGTCTTTTACGAGCAGTACTTC.

V is TRBV25-1 and J is TRBJ2-5; 12 nucleotides agree with TRBD1. CDR3 length equals 16 residues. Unmatched junction bases numbered 12, after V lost 2 bases and J lost 11 bases. Germline V gene data show CDR1 as MGHDK and CDR2 as SYGVNS. The CDR3 coding sequence is TGTGCCAGCAGTGAACCCGGGACAGGGGGCAAGAGGGAGCAGTACTTC. Translated: CASSEPGTGGKREQYF.

The V and J genes are TRBV18 and TRBJ2-3; TRBD2 aligns across 10 bases. The J segment lost 3 bases and the V segment lost 5 bases, leaving 8 bases of the junction unmatched. CDR1 and CDR2 from the germline V gene are KGHSH and LQKENI. The CDR3 is 16 amino acids. CDR3 region: CASSTSLAGVTDTQYF. CDR3 coding DNA: TGTGCCAGCTCAACCTCCCTAGCGGGGGTAACAGATACGCAGTATTTT.

This rearrangement joins TRBV6-6 to TRBJ2-1; D not certain. The CDR3 covers 14 residues. The V gene's germline CDR1 is MNHNY and CDR2 SVGAGI (reference sequence). The V end lost 5 bases, the J end lost 10 bases, and 18 bases lay between the germline ends. The CDR3 DNA sequence: TGTGCCAGCAGTCCCCGTGGTCGCGATCAGGAGCAGTTCTTC. This gives the protein CASSPRGRDQEQFF.

This clonotype was counted only a few times. The chain joins TRBV20-1 to TRBJ1-1, with a weak D call TRBD1 (5 bases). Germline V gives CDR1 DFQATT, CDR2 SNEGSKA (reference sequence). The CDR3 is 14 residues long. Trimming removed 3 bases at V and 0 bases at J, with 11 bases between. CDR3 protein: CSASQGTMNTEAFF. The CDR3, as DNA: TGCAGTGCTAGCCAGGGTACGATGAACACTGAAGCTTTCTTT.

This chain links TRBV12-3 or TRBV12-4 with TRBJ1-2; D is undetermined. The V end was cut by 3 bases, the J end by 4 bases, with 12 bases between. The CDR3 is 14 amino acids. Here the CDR3 DNA reads TGTGCCAGCAGTTTGGGTGCCATCCCCTATGGCTACACCTTC. Protein product: CASSLGAIPYGYTF.

The chain links TRBV29-1 to TRBJ1-2; D might be TRBD1 (5 bases). The CDR3 is 15 residues long. Germline-derived CDR1 and CDR2 are SQVTM and ANQGSEA. V gave up 7 bases and J gave up 2 bases, with 20 bases separating them. The CDR3 DNA follows: TGCAGCGCCCTCCGGGGGGTGGACCAAAACTATGGCTACACCTTC. Translation: CSALRGVDQNYGYTF.

This clonotype was recorded a few times. The V gene is TRBV20-1, the J gene TRBJ2-1, with D perhaps matching TRBD1 (6 bases). The V end lost 3 bases, the J end lost 8 bases, and 14 bases lay between the germline ends. CDR3 size: 13 residues. Germline CDR1 DFQATT, CDR2 SNEGSKA (reference sequence). The DNA for the CDR3 is TGCAGTGCTAGCAGGATACAGGGAGATGAGCAGTTCTTC. Its translation is CSASRIQGDEQFF.

This clonotype was counted ten times or more. The genes are TRBV5-1 and TRBJ2-7; weak D call: TRBD2 (5 bases). V was pared by 4 bases and J by 6 bases, with 20 bases between. This CDR3 is built from 15 residues. Germline V gene lookup returns CDR1 SGHRS and CDR2 YFSETQ. The CDR3 coding sequence is TGCGCCAGCAGCAGCGGAGACCACCTCTCGGTCGAGCAGTACTTC. This codes for CASSSGDHLSVEQYF.

The gene calls are TRBV20-1 and TRBJ2-1; TRBD2 might be the D (6 bases). Trimming took off 6 bases at V and 2 bases at J, with 23 bases between the two ends. The germline V gene has CDR1 DFQATT and CDR2 SNEGSKA (reference sequence). This CDR3 has 17 residues. The CDR3 sequence: CSAMRGSTQTTYNEQFF. The DNA of the CDR3 is TGCAGTGCCATGCGGGGCTCCACGCAAACGACCTACAATGAGCAGTTCTTC.

This chain links TRBV6-6 with TRBJ2-5; 8 bases agree with TRBD1. Trimming at V came to 5 bases and at J to 3 bases, leaving 8 bases not matched to a gene. Germline CDR1 is MNHNY and CDR2 is SVGAGI (reference sequence). The CDR3 runs 15 residues. The CDR3 region is CASSRQRTGKETQYF. In DNA form, the CDR3 reads TGTGCCAGCAGTCGCCAAAGGACAGGGAAAGAGACCCAGTACTTC.

The chain carries TRBV3-1 and TRBJ2-2, with D possibly TRBD2 on 6 matching bases. Trimming stripped 4 bases from V and 1 base from J, with 10 bases between. The germline CDR1 and CDR2 sequences are LGHDT and YNNKEL (reference sequence). This CDR3 spans 15 amino acids. The CDR3, as DNA: TGTGCCAGCAGCCCGGTCGGGAGGAACACCGGGGAGCTGTTTTTT. Its protein is CASSPVGRNTGELFF.

V is TRBV10-3 and J is TRBJ2-2; D assignment may be TRBD1 or TRBD2 (5 bases each). V lost 8 bases to trimming and J lost 7 bases, with 8 bases between them. There are 11 residues in the CDR3. Germline V gene sequence: CDR1 ENHRY, CDR2 SYGVKD. In DNA form, the CDR3 reads TGTGCCATCCGAGGGGACGGGGAGCTGTTTTTT. This sequence encodes CAIRGDGELFF.

The V and J genes are TRBV7-8 and TRBJ2-7; 11 bases fit TRBD2. The CDR3 sequence is 16 residues long. Germline V gives CDR1 SGHVS, CDR2 FQNEAQ. V lost 1 base, J lost 5 bases, and 7 bases stayed unmatched. The CDR3: CASSLELAGAHHEQYF. As DNA, the CDR3 is TGTGCCAGCAGCTTAGAACTAGCGGGAGCCCACCACGAGCAGTACTTC.

There are a few counts of this clonotype. J is TRBJ2-7 and V is TRBV27; the match to TRBD2 covers 7 bases. Per the germline V gene, CDR1 is MNHEY and CDR2 is SMNVEV (reference sequence). The CDR3 is 15 amino acids. V dropped 5 bases and J dropped 3; count of bases not matched to a gene: 10. CDR3 residues: CASSLGLTGGYEQYF. The CDR3 bases are TGTGCCAGCAGTCTAGGACTTACGGGAGGCTACGAGCAGTACTTC.

The rearrangement joins TRBV6-5 to TRBJ2-3, with 10 bases matching TRBD2. The J segment lost 1 base and the V segment lost 0 bases, leaving 7 bases of the junction unmatched. The germline gives CDR1 MNHEY, CDR2 SVGAGI. This CDR3 has 18 amino acids. The CDR3 is CASSYSGGLAGGTDTQYF. The CDR3 DNA reads TGTGCCAGCAGTTACTCTGGCGGGCTAGCGGGGGGCACAGATACGCAGTATTTT.

This clonotype was observed at least ten times. Relative to the germline gene, one junction end is altered; a read error may explain this. This chain links TRBV3-1 with TRBJ2-7; no clear D. Per germline, CDR1 LGHDT and CDR2 YNNKEL (reference sequence). The CDR3 loop spans 13 amino acids. The DNA for the CDR3 is TGCGCCAGCAGCCAAGATCTGGCCTACGAGCAGTACTTC. It codes for CASSQDLAYEQYF.

This chain connects TRBV20-1 to TRBJ2-1, with D possibly matching TRBD1 (5 bases). Deletions cut 3 bases from V and 4 bases from J, with 10 bases between. CDR1 and CDR2 from the germline V gene are DFQATT and SNEGSKA (reference sequence). The CDR3 has 13 residues. The DNA of the CDR3 is TGCAGTGCTAGTCGTCCAGGGTACAATGAGCAGTTCTTC. It encodes CSASRPGYNEQFF.

This CDR3 is CASAWGSGDTQYF. DNA of the CDR3: TGTGCCAGCGCCTGGGGATCCGGAGATACGCAGTATTTT. The V and J genes are TRBV9 and TRBJ2-3, with unresolved D. Between the trimmed V and J ends, which lost 7 bases and 5 bases, there was a span of 14 bases. CDR3 length: 13 amino acids. Germline CDR1 SGDLS, CDR2 YYNGEE.

This chain links TRBV28 with TRBJ2-4; 8 nucleotides align to TRBD2. Judging by the DNA end, TRBJ2-7 fits better; the J call may be wrong. Germline V CDR1 and CDR2: MDHEN, SYDVKM. The CDR3 is 16 residues long. The CDR3 nucleotides read TGTGCCAGCAGGTCTAGGGCAAGAGCGGGAGCTAACGAGCAGTACTTC. This encodes CASRSRARAGANEQYF.

This clonotype was counted many times. The CDR3 here is CSAPWTAQETQYF. For the CDR3, the DNA is TGCAGTGCTCCTTGGACAGCTCAAGAGACCCAGTACTTC. This chain connects TRBV20-1 to TRBJ2-5; possibly TRBD1 for D (6 bases). This CDR3 is built from 13 residues. Germline V CDR1 and CDR2: DFQATT, SNEGSKA (reference sequence). V shed 5 bases and J shed 2 bases, with 12 bases lying between them.

A word on this clonotype: Possible read error: a much larger clone is one base away. The V and J genes are TRBV14 and TRBJ2-3, with TRBD1 matching 7 bases. CDR1 and CDR2 (germline): SGHDN, FVKESK. The V segment lost 5 bases and the J segment 2 bases; nucleotides outside the gene matches: 16. The CDR3 spans 18 residues. CDR3 bases: TGTGCCAGCAGCTACATGGACAGGCGCCCCCTGGACACAGATACGCAGTATTTT. Translating it yields CASSYMDRRPLDTDTQYF. Full variable domain (missing parts from reference TRBV14 and TRBJ2-3): EAGVTQFPSHSVIEKGQTVTLRCDPISGHDNLYWYRRVMGKEIKFLLHFVKESKQDESGMPNNRFLAERTGGTYSTLKVQPAELEDSGVYFCASSYMDRRPLDTDTQYFGPGTRLTVL.